One sample yielded the 30 T cell receptor beta chains listed below, sequenced in a study of shared clonotypes between healthy human individuals. The data were produced by immunoSEQ multiplex PCR, yet TCRdb's version contains in-frame clones alone and is incomplete. The top ten hold about 0.36% of the sample, which has some 2,500,000 clones, 85% to 95% seen once. Specimen: naive CD4+ T cells from PBMCs. Subset given: CD45RA+ positively selected. All receptors come from a man aged 18 to 35 in good health. Some clones in this sample may be carry-over from other donors' samples.

The chain recombines TRBV5-4 with TRBJ1-2; D unclear. CDR1 and CDR2 from the germline V gene are SGHNT and YYREEE (reference sequence). This CDR3 has 13 amino acids. V was clipped by 5 bases and J by 7 bases, with 15 bases between them. CDR3: CASSFPGEGGYTF. The CDR3 bases are TGTGCCAGCAGTTTCCCCGGGGAGGGTGGCTACACCTTC. Supplemented by reference TRBV5-4 and TRBJ1-2, the full variable domain reads ETGVTQSPTHLIKTRGQQVTLRCSSQSGHNTVSWYQQALGQGPQFIFQYYREEENGRGNFPPRFSGLQFPNYSSELNVNALELDDSALYLCASSFPGEGGYTFGSGTRLTVV.

This clone was counted a few times. The chain employs TRBV7-9 and TRBJ2-7; the D is unclear. This CDR3 contains 13 residues. Germline V gene data show CDR1 as SEHNR and CDR2 as FQNEAQ (reference sequence). Trimming took 1 base from V and 6 from J, leaving 10 bases between them. The CDR3 here is CASSLVGIGEQYF. DNA for the CDR3: TGTGCCAGCAGCTTAGTGGGGATCGGCGAGCAGTACTTC. The full variable domain, rest sourced from reference TRBV7-9 and TRBJ2-7, is DTGVSQNPRHKITKRGQNVTFRCDPISEHNRLYWYRQTLGQGPEFLTYFQNEAQLEKSRLLSDRFSAERPKGSFSTLEIQRTEQGDSAMYLCASSLVGIGEQYFGPGTRLTVT.

The chain carries TRBV1 and TRBJ2-7. TRBV1 is shown as a pseudogene. This CDR3 is 16 amino acids long. CDR3 sequence reads: CTSSQDSRVVTLSQYF. In nucleotides, the CDR3 is TGCACCAGCAGCCAAGATAGTAGGGTAGTAACCCTTTCGCAGTACTTC.

V usage is TRBV6-5 and J usage is TRBJ2-7; no clear D. V lost 0 bases and J lost 0, with 9 bases in between. Germline V CDR1 and CDR2: MNHEY, SVGAGI. This CDR3 comprises 15 residues. CDR3 sequence: CASSYSQSSSYEQYF. The CDR3, as DNA: TGTGCCAGCAGTTACTCACAGTCGAGCTCCTACGAGCAGTACTTC.

This chain connects TRBV7-2 to TRBJ1-5; D perhaps matches TRBD1 (5 bases). V was shortened by 3 bases and J by 4 bases, with 10 bases between the two germline ends. Germline CDR1 SGHTA, CDR2 FQGNSA. The CDR3 length is 14 residues. The CDR3 spells CASSLRDGNQPQHF. The CDR3 DNA sequence: TGTGCCAGCAGCTTGCGGGACGGGAATCAGCCCCAGCATTTT.

The chain carries TRBV7-2 and TRBJ2-3, with D possibly matching TRBD1 (5 bases). Per germline, CDR1 SGHTA and CDR2 FQGNSA. The CDR3 spans 17 residues. V gave up 5 bases and J gave up 1 base, with 19 bases separating them. The CDR3 is CASSRTRQLIGTDTQYF. In nucleotides, the CDR3 is TGTGCCAGCAGCCGCACTCGACAGTTGATTGGCACAGATACGCAGTATTTT.

CDR3 sequence: CASSLPGTGGGGQYF. The CDR3 nucleotides read TGTGCCAGCAGCCTACCCGGGACAGGGGGAGGTGGGCAGTACTTC. The chain recombines TRBV6-5 with TRBJ2-7, with 11 nucleotides matching TRBD1. From germline, CDR1 is MNHEY and CDR2 SVGAGI. The CDR3 extends over 15 amino acids. V shed 6 bases, J shed 9 bases, and the junction held 13 bases outside the gene matches.

J is TRBJ1-1 and V is TRBV23-1; TRBD1 agrees at 7 bases. TRBV23-1 is noted as an ORF with a role that remains uncertain. V lost 4 bases to trimming and J lost 8 bases; unmatched junction nucleotides: 13. The CDR3 is 15 residues long. The chain's CDR3 is CASSPSPGRGREAFF. The CDR3 nucleotides are TGCGCCAGCAGTCCCTCTCCTGGGAGGGGGCGCGAAGCTTTCTTT.

The chain joins TRBV11-2 to TRBJ2-7; the D gene could be TRBD1 or TRBD2 (5 bases each). Germline CDR1 is SGHAT and CDR2 is FQNNGV. V lost 0 bases to trimming and J lost 6 bases, with 18 bases between them. The CDR3 covers 16 residues. CDR3 bases: TGTGCCAGCAGCTTAGATAGGCAGGGAGCCTCGGGCGAGCAGTACTTC. Its protein product is CASSLDRQGASGEQYF.

The J gene is TRBJ2-3, the V gene TRBV5-1; perhaps TRBD1 as D (5 bases). Per germline, CDR1 SGHRS and CDR2 YFSETQ. With 9 bases removed from V and 2 bases from J, the gap between germline ends came to 13 bases. The CDR3 has 13 residues. The CDR3 reads CATSGQFTDTQYF. The CDR3 nucleotides are TGCGCCACTTCAGGGCAGTTCACAGATACGCAGTATTTT. The variable domain in full, with the rest retrieved from reference TRBV5-1 and TRBJ2-3, is KAGVTQTPRYLIKTRGQQVTLSCSPISGHRSVSWYQQTPGQGLQFLFEYFSETQRNKGNFPGRFSGRQFSNSRSEMNVSTLELGDSALYLCATSGQFTDTQYFGPGTRLTVL.

The chain couples TRBV7-9 to TRBJ2-2, with 10 positions matching TRBD1. V gave up 5 bases and J gave up 3 bases; unmatched junction bases: 3. The CDR3 extends over 15 amino acids. Germline CDR1 SEHNR, CDR2 FQNEAQ (reference sequence). The CDR3 nucleotides read TGTGCCAGCAGCCCGGGACAGGGGCACACCGGGGAGCTGTTTTTT. Protein: CASSPGQGHTGELFF.

CDR3 sequence reads: CASSRDLISYEQYF. The CDR3, as DNA: TGCGCCAGCAGCCGAGACTTAATTTCCTACGAGCAGTACTTC. The chain joins TRBV4-1 to TRBJ2-7; D remains ambiguous. This CDR3 comprises 14 residues. Trimming removed 4 bases from V and 1 base from J, with 11 bases in between. CDR1 is MGHRA, CDR2 YSYEKL, per germline.

The V and J genes are TRBV9 and TRBJ1-5; no clear D gene. Germline V gene data show CDR1 as SGDLS and CDR2 as YYNGEE. The CDR3 extends over 15 amino acids. The germline V and J ends were trimmed by 4 bases and 3 bases, with 14 bases remaining between them. For the CDR3, the DNA is TGTGCCAGCAGCTTTGACCCCGGGAACAATCAGCCCCAGCATTTT. Its protein is CASSFDPGNNQPQHF.

The chain joins TRBV7-8 to TRBJ2-1; 12 nucleotides match TRBD2. With 5 bases clipped from V and 14 bases from J, the junction kept 13 bases outside the gene matches. Germline CDR1 is SGHVS and CDR2 is FQNEAQ. The CDR3 runs to 15 residues. CDR3: CASSLRLAGATVEFF. The CDR3 DNA is TGTGCCAGCAGCCTGCGACTAGCGGGAGCGACAGTGGAGTTCTTC.

V is TRBV5-5 and J is TRBJ1-1, with D possibly matching TRBD1 (5 bases). The CDR3 covers 16 residues. V was clipped by 4 bases and J by 1 base, with 17 bases between them. CDR1 is SGHKS, CDR2 YYEKEE, per germline (reference sequence). CDR3 residues: CASSTTVGTGNTEAFF. The CDR3 DNA reads as TGTGCCAGCAGCACAACCGTCGGGACGGGGAACACTGAAGCTTTCTTT.

V gene TRBV11-2 combines with J gene TRBJ2-2; 8 bases map to TRBD2. The CDR3 is 16 amino acids. J gave up 0 bases and V 5 bases, and 5 bases lay outside the gene matches. The germline V gene has CDR1 SGHAT and CDR2 FQNNGV. CDR3 nucleotide sequence: TGTGCCAGCAGCGTTGGACTAGCCCCGAACACCGGGGAGCTGTTTTTT. Translating gives CASSVGLAPNTGELFF. The complete variable domain, with remaining parts taken from reference TRBV11-2 and TRBJ2-2, reads EAGVAQSPRYKIIEKRQSVAFWCNPISGHATLYWYQQILGQGPKLLIQFQNNGVVDDSQLPKDRFSAERLKGVDSTLKIQPAKLEDSAVYLCASSVGLAPNTGELFFGEGSRLTVL.

This clone turned up a few times. The chain is built from TRBV15 and TRBJ1-2; D is unresolved. The CDR3 runs 13 residues. Trimming shortened V by 0 bases and J by 1 base, and 3 bases separated the two germline ends. CDR1 LNHNV and CDR2 YYDKDF come from the germline V gene (reference sequence). The CDR3 protein is CATSRDINYGYTF. The CDR3 nucleotides are TGTGCCACCAGCAGAGACATTAACTATGGCTACACCTTC.

Turning to this clone: Different DNA sequences within this sample yield the same CDR3. The chain carries TRBV5-1 and TRBJ2-2, with 9 bases that match TRBD1. CDR3 length: 15 amino acids. J was trimmed by 5 bases and V by 4 bases; bases with no gene match: 6. Germline V gene data show CDR1 as SGHRS and CDR2 as YFSETQ. The DNA of the CDR3 is TGCGCCAGCAGCCTAGGACAGGGGTATACCGGGGAGCTGTTTTTT. It specifies CASSLGQGYTGELFF. Full variable domain (remainder filled in from reference TRBV5-1 and TRBJ2-2): KAGVTQTPRYLIKTRGQQVTLSCSPISGHRSVSWYQQTPGQGLQFLFEYFSETQRNKGNFPGRFSGRQFSNSRSEMNVSTLELGDSALYLCASSLGQGYTGELFFGEGSRLTVL.

The chain recombines TRBV18 with TRBJ2-7; 13 bases map to TRBD2. The CDR3 is 17 amino acids. V gave up 3 bases and J gave up 1 base; unmatched junction bases: 6. Germline V gene lookup returns CDR1 KGHSH and CDR2 LQKENI. CDR3 loop: CASSPGLAGRRSYEQYF. The CDR3 region has the DNA TGTGCCAGCTCACCGGGACTAGCGGGACGGAGATCCTACGAGCAGTACTTC.

This clone appeared once. The chain combines TRBV28 with TRBJ1-5, with D possibly TRBD1 on 5 matching bases. Trimming removed 2 bases from V and 5 bases from J, with 13 bases in between. The CDR3 is 15 residues long. CDR1 is MDHEN, CDR2 SYDVKM, per germline. Here the CDR3 DNA reads TGTGCCAGCAGTTTAGCAGGGCGAAAGGATCAGCCCCAGCATTTT. The encoded protein is CASSLAGRKDQPQHF.

This clone occurred a few times. The rearrangement links TRBV29-1 to TRBJ1-1, with no clear D. Germline CDR1 is SQVTM and CDR2 is ANQGSEA. This CDR3 is 11 amino acids long. Trimming took 4 bases from V and 5 from J, leaving 8 bases between them. This CDR3 is CSVGAGTEAFF. The CDR3 DNA reads as TGCAGCGTTGGGGCGGGGACTGAAGCTTTCTTT.

The chain combines TRBV6-1 with TRBJ1-2; no definite D call. The germline V gene encodes CDR1 MNHNS and CDR2 SASEGT. V shed 5 bases and J shed 2 bases, with 6 bases lying between them. The CDR3 extends over 12 amino acids. The CDR3 sequence is CASSPLNYGYTF. DNA of the CDR3: TGTGCCAGCAGTCCGTTAAACTATGGCTACACCTTC.

The rearrangement uses TRBV11-3 and TRBJ2-1; TRBD2 might be the D (5 bases). The germline gives CDR1 SGHNT, CDR2 YENEEA. The CDR3 is 15 residues long. V dropped 3 bases and J dropped 9 bases, with 18 bases sitting between them. The CDR3 here is CASSFGRLEGREQFF. The CDR3 DNA sequence: TGTGCCAGCAGCTTTGGTCGGCTAGAGGGTCGTGAGCAGTTCTTC.

The chain has TRBV19 and TRBJ2-7; perhaps TRBD2 as D (6 bases). Germline CDR1 and CDR2: LNHDA and SQIVND (reference sequence). V was cut by 6 bases and J by 7 bases, with 19 bases left in between. The CDR3 totals 14 residues. In DNA, the CDR3 is TGTGCCAGTAGCCGCCTAATTATGGGAGGAGAGCAGTACTTC. As protein: CASSRLIMGGEQYF.

This sequence joins TRBV11-2 and TRBJ1-5; no clear D. The germline gives CDR1 SGHAT, CDR2 FQNNGV. The CDR3 extends over 13 amino acids. The V gene lost 0 bases and the J gene lost 6 bases, with 6 bases spanning the gap. DNA for the CDR3: TGTGCCAGCAGCTTAGATAACCGTCAGCCCCAGCATTTT. It specifies CASSLDNRQPQHF.

The table lists this clone with a count of one. This rearrangement joins TRBV6-1 to TRBJ2-7; TRBD1 aligns across 10 bases. Trimming at V came to 2 bases and at J to 6 bases, leaving 7 bases not matched to a gene. CDR1 MNHNS and CDR2 SASEGT come from the germline V gene. The CDR3 runs 15 residues. The DNA of the CDR3 is TGTGCCAGCAGTGAAACAGCAGGGACAGGGGTCGAGCAGTACTTC. Residues: CASSETAGTGVEQYF.

CDR3 coding DNA: TGTGCCAGCAGCTATTACCGACTAGCGGGAGCCCAAGAGACCCAGTACTTC. Its translation: CASSYYRLAGAQETQYF. The chain couples TRBV28 to TRBJ2-5, with 12 bases aligning to TRBD2. The CDR3 loop spans 17 amino acids. The germline V gene encodes CDR1 MDHEN and CDR2 SYDVKM. V was pared by 6 bases and J by 1 base, with 9 bases of the junction left unmatched.

V usage is TRBV28 and J usage is TRBJ2-6; a weak D match, TRBD1 (7 bases). This CDR3 has 17 amino acids. Germline CDR1 MDHEN, CDR2 SYDVKM. Trimming cost V 2 bases and J 0 bases, with 11 bases left between them. In DNA form, the CDR3 reads TGTGCCAGCAGTTTACGGGGGACAGCCTCTGGGGCCAACGTCCTGACTTTC. Protein: CASSLRGTASGANVLTF.

The CDR3 spells CASSEDSTYEQYF. The CDR3 DNA sequence: TGTGCCAGCAGTGAAGACAGTACCTACGAGCAGTACTTC. The rearrangement joins TRBV2 to TRBJ2-7; no firm D call. The CDR3 is 13 residues long. From germline, CDR1 is SNHLY and CDR2 FYNNEI. V shed 1 base and J shed 2 bases, with 6 bases lying between them.

The V call is TRBV7-8, the J call TRBJ2-7; 8 nucleotides align to TRBD2. Trimming at V came to 6 bases and at J to 3 bases, leaving 10 bases not matched to a gene. Germline CDR1 is SGHVS and CDR2 is FQNEAQ. The CDR3 is made up of 15 amino acids. CDR3 amino acids: CASSPRAGGGYEQYF. The DNA for the CDR3 is TGTGCCAGCAGTCCGAGGGCGGGGGGTGGCTACGAGCAGTACTTC.